A single sample is the source of the 31 T cell receptor beta chains below, sequenced in a study of blood T cell repertoires in COVID-19. Assay: immunoSEQ multiplex PCR; the TCRdb copy retains only in-frame clones and omits some. The sample includes hundreds of thousands of clones, approximately 90% of them seen just once. Sequencing was carried out using peripheral blood. Every receptor here comes from a woman aged 45-59 years with active or convalescent COVID-19.

This clone was counted a few times. This chain joins TRBV11-2 and TRBJ1-2, with D perhaps TRBD1 (5 bases). The CDR3 is made up of 13 amino acids. Germline V gene data show CDR1 as SGHAT and CDR2 as FQNNGV. The germline V and J ends were trimmed by 3 bases and 4 bases, with 9 bases remaining between them. The DNA for the CDR3 is TGTGCCAGCAGCTTGGGGGGACCCTATGGCTACACCTTC. Translating gives CASSLGGPYGYTF. The full variable domain, with the rest looked up from reference TRBV11-2 and TRBJ1-2, is EAGVAQSPRYKIIEKRQSVAFWCNPISGHATLYWYQQILGQGPKLLIQFQNNGVVDDSQLPKDRFSAERLKGVDSTLKIQPAKLEDSAVYLCASSLGGPYGYTFGSGTRLTVV.

V and J are TRBV7-9 and TRBJ1-6, with D tentatively TRBD1 (6 bases). The V end lost 3 bases, the J end lost 8 bases, and 20 bases lay between the germline ends. The CDR3 runs to 17 residues. Germline V lookup: CDR1 SEHNR, CDR2 FQNEAQ (reference sequence). In nucleotides, the CDR3 is TGTGCCAGCAGCTTGGGTACAGGGAGAACAAGGGATTCACCCCTCCACTTT. This gives the protein CASSLGTGRTRDSPLHF.

The CDR3 protein is CASSSDTQNEAFF. CDR3 DNA: TGTGCCAGCAGCTCCGATACGCAGAATGAAGCTTTCTTT. The chain carries TRBV7-9 and TRBJ1-1; no firm D call. The CDR3 is 13 residues long. V lost 4 bases to trimming and J lost 7 bases, with 13 bases between them. The germline V gene has CDR1 SEHNR and CDR2 FQNEAQ (reference sequence).

V usage is TRBV28 and J usage is TRBJ2-1, with D perhaps TRBD2 (6 bases). Germline CDR1 reads MDHEN; CDR2 reads SYDVKM. This CDR3 is built from 11 residues. CDR3 bases: TGTGCGGTTAGCGGTTACAATGAGCAGTTCTTC. This codes for CAVSGYNEQFF.

The chain links TRBV14 to TRBJ2-7; no definite D call. CDR1 is SGHDN and CDR2 is FVKESK in the germline V gene. Trimming cost V 1 base and J 0 bases, with 7 bases left between them. The CDR3 spans 14 residues. The CDR3 spells CASSQVGSSYEQYF. CDR3 nucleotides: TGTGCCAGCAGCCAAGTTGGCAGCTCCTACGAGCAGTACTTC. Supplemented by reference TRBV14 and TRBJ2-7, the full variable domain reads EAGVTQFPSHSVIEKGQTVTLRCDPISGHDNLYWYRRVMGKEIKFLLHFVKESKQDESGMPNNRFLAERTGGTYSTLKVQPAELEDSGVYFCASSQVGSSYEQYFGPGTRLTVT.

As concerns this clone: An end of the junction differs from the germline gene, which may be a read error. J is TRBJ2-2 and V is TRBV7-7; D may be TRBD2 (6 bases). Germline CDR1 is SSHAT and CDR2 is FNYEAQ (reference sequence). The CDR3 extends over 16 amino acids. The CDR3 nucleotides are TGTGCTAGCAGCTTAGGTCGGGGGTCTGATACCGGGGAGCTGTTTTTT. As protein: CASSLGRGSDTGELFF.

This chain links TRBV6-5 with TRBJ1-5; maybe TRBD1 (6 bases). Germline V gene lookup returns CDR1 MNHEY and CDR2 SVGAGI. This CDR3 region has 14 residues. Trimming removed 7 bases at V and 4 bases at J, with 14 bases between. This chain's CDR3 is CASNGQILNQPQHF. The CDR3 DNA reads TGTGCCAGCAACGGACAGATTCTAAATCAGCCCCAGCATTTT.

This sequence joins TRBV28 and TRBJ2-7, with TRBD2 matching 13 bases. V dropped 6 bases and J dropped 7; count of bases not matched to a gene: 18. Germline CDR1 reads MDHEN; CDR2 reads SYDVKM. This CDR3 comprises 18 residues. The CDR3 loop is CASRYRGPGLAGLREQYF. The CDR3 region has the DNA TGTGCCAGCAGATACAGGGGACCGGGACTAGCGGGACTGAGGGAGCAGTACTTC.

The CDR3 region has the DNA TGTGCCAGCAGCTTATCGTCACAAGTCTATGAAAAACTGTTTTTT. This codes for CASSLSSQVYEKLFF. The gene calls are TRBV7-2 and TRBJ1-4; D is unresolved. Germline CDR1 is SGHTA and CDR2 is FQGNSA. Between the trimmed V and J ends, which lost 2 bases and 6 bases, there was a span of 13 bases. The CDR3 runs to 15 residues.

In this sample, this clone turned up once. The junction shows a germline mismatch at one end, possibly a read error. This chain connects TRBV19 to TRBJ1-3, with TRBD1 as a possible D gene (5 bases). The CDR3 spans 16 residues. In germline, CDR1 is LNHDA, CDR2 SQIVND (reference sequence). CDR3 coding DNA: TGTGTCAGTAGTATATCCCTGGCAGGGACTGGAAACACCATATATTTT. Protein product: CVSSISLAGTGNTIYF.

This clone was picked up a small number of times. The V call is TRBV7-9, the J call TRBJ2-7, with a weak D call TRBD2 (6 bases). The CDR3 runs 15 residues. V was shortened by 2 bases and J by 3 bases, with 14 bases between the two germline ends. Germline V gene lookup returns CDR1 SEHNR and CDR2 FQNEAQ (reference sequence). DNA for the CDR3: TGTGCCAGCAGCTTAAAGGGCGGGGTACACTACGAGCAGTACTTC. It is translated as CASSLKGGVHYEQYF.

V and J are TRBV6-4 and TRBJ2-7; 15 bases align to TRBD2. Per germline, CDR1 MRHNA and CDR2 SNTAGT. V trimming: 7 bases; J trimming: 7 bases; junction bases outside the gene matches: 14. This CDR3 is built from 17 residues. The CDR3 reads CASIGLAGGPDTGEQYF. Written as DNA, the CDR3 is TGTGCCAGCATAGGACTAGCGGGAGGGCCCGATACTGGGGAGCAGTACTTC.

About this clone: The same CDR3 arises from other DNA sequences in this sample as well. This chain uses TRBV12-3 or TRBV12-4 with TRBJ1-2; 7 bases fit TRBD1. This CDR3 has 13 amino acids. V trimming: 5 bases; J trimming: 3 bases; junction bases outside the gene matches: 3. The CDR3 DNA follows: TGTGCCAGCAGTCCCGGGACAGACTATGGCTACACCTTC. This translates into CASSPGTDYGYTF.

The rearrangement links TRBV6-5 to TRBJ1-6; 7 bases fit TRBD1. The junction had 9 bases not matched to a gene; V was cut back by 6 bases and J by 7 bases. In germline, CDR1 is MNHEY, CDR2 SVGAGI. The CDR3 has 15 amino acids. The CDR3 region has the DNA TGTGCCAGCAGGACCCTCCGGGACAGCAATTCACCCCTCCACTTT. This codes for CASRTLRDSNSPLHF.

The chain uses TRBV19 and TRBJ1-2, with 9 bases identical to TRBD1. Germline V CDR1 and CDR2: LNHDA, SQIVND (reference sequence). CDR3 length: 11 residues. The ends lost 10 bases at V and 14 bases at J; junction bases unmatched: 11. The CDR3 coding sequence is TGTGCCATTCTGGGACAGGGTTTAGGGACCTTC. This codes for CAILGQGLGTF.

The CDR3 loop is CASSPTGTDLNTEAFF. In DNA form, the CDR3 reads TGTGCCAGCAGCCCTACGGGAACAGACCTAAACACTGAAGCTTTCTTT. The V call is TRBV6-4, the J call TRBJ1-1; D call uncertain. The ends were cut back, 6 bases at V and 2 bases at J, with 19 bases in the middle. Germline V CDR1 and CDR2: MRHNA, SNTAGT. CDR3 length: 16 residues.

This clone was found a few times. The sample holds other DNA sequences that translate to the same CDR3. V gene TRBV3-1 (or the pseudogene TRBV3-2) combines with J gene TRBJ2-3; 10 bases agree with TRBD2. The CDR3 has 22 residues. Germline loops: CDR1 LGHDT, CDR2 YNNKEL (reference sequence). Trimming took 1 base from V and 0 from J; bases not matched to a gene: 19. CDR3 sequence reads: CASSQGLHPSGGWGGSTDTQYF. The CDR3 nucleotides are TGTGCCAGCAGCCAAGGTCTTCATCCTAGCGGGGGTTGGGGGGGGAGCACAGATACGCAGTATTTT.

The rearrangement uses TRBV24-1 and TRBJ2-1, with 8 positions matching TRBD2. The CDR3 runs to 15 residues. The trim removed 9 bases at V and 0 bases at J, leaving 6 bases unmatched. Germline CDR1 and CDR2: KGHDR and SFDVKD. CDR3 bases: TGTGCCACCTTAGCGGGGCCAGGCTCCTACAATGAGCAGTTCTTC. Encoded protein: CATLAGPGSYNEQFF.

The V and J genes are TRBV30 and TRBJ1-3; TRBD1 matches 9 bases. The CDR3 consists of 16 residues. The V gene end was trimmed by 0 bases and the J gene end by 0 bases; junction bases not matched to a gene: 3. Germline CDR1 GTSNPN, CDR2 SVGIG (reference sequence). This CDR3 reads CAWSVGTGSSGNTIYF. The DNA of the CDR3 is TGTGCCTGGAGTGTCGGGACAGGGAGCTCTGGAAACACCATATATTTT.

This chain uses TRBV6-2 or TRBV6-3 with TRBJ1-5, with D possibly matching TRBD1 (5 bases). The CDR3 has 16 amino acids. CDR1 and CDR2 (germline): MNHEY, SVGEGT. V dropped 2 bases and J dropped 6 bases, with 17 bases sitting between them. Here the CDR3 reads CASSYAGNGLAQPQHF. CDR3 bases: TGTGCCAGCAGTTACGCAGGGAACGGGTTGGCTCAGCCCCAGCATTTT.

Only one count was recorded for this clone. The chain is built from TRBV9 and TRBJ2-1; 9 bases map to TRBD1. The CDR3 consists of 16 residues. Germline trimming cut 3 bases from V and 6 bases from J; bases unmatched to any gene: 10. Germline V gene sequence: CDR1 SGDLS, CDR2 YYNGEE. The CDR3 DNA reads as TGTGCCAGCAGCGCCGGGACAGGGTCAGTTATCAATGAGCAGTTCTTC. It specifies CASSAGTGSVINEQFF.

The CDR3 region is CAIGGLEGKFETQYF. The CDR3 DNA follows: TGTGCCATCGGGGGGTTGGAGGGCAAATTCGAGACCCAGTACTTC. V gene TRBV10-3 combines with J gene TRBJ2-5; perhaps TRBD2 as D (6 bases). Trimming pared 8 bases from V and 5 bases from J, leaving 21 bases between. Germline assignment: CDR1 ENHRY and CDR2 SYGVKD. This CDR3 spans 15 amino acids.

V and J are TRBV6-5 and TRBJ1-2; tentatively, D is TRBD1 (5 bases). Trimming shortened V by 5 bases and J by 4 bases, and 14 bases separated the two germline ends. CDR1 is MNHEY and CDR2 is SVGAGI in the germline V gene. The CDR3 extends over 14 amino acids. CDR3 sequence: CASSTGAKAYGYTF. CDR3 nucleotide sequence: TGTGCCAGCAGTACTGGGGCTAAGGCCTATGGCTACACCTTC.

On this clone itself: This sample also contains other DNA sequences that code for the same CDR3. J is TRBJ1-2 and V is TRBV18; D call uncertain. Germline loops: CDR1 KGHSH, CDR2 LQKENI. V gave up 3 bases and J gave up 2 bases, with 7 bases separating them. The CDR3 spans 13 residues. CDR3 amino acids: CASSPQANYGYTF. The CDR3 DNA reads TGTGCCAGCTCACCCCAGGCGAACTATGGCTACACCTTC.

The DNA of the CDR3 is TGTGCCAGCAGCTTACTCGGACAGGGGGCCAGCCAGCCCCAGCATTTT. Translation gives CASSLLGQGASQPQHF. This chain joins TRBV5-6 and TRBJ1-5; 11 bases are shared with TRBD1. The CDR3 contains 16 residues. Germline lookup yields CDR1 SGHDT and CDR2 YYEEEE. Trimming took 2 bases from V and 7 from J; bases not matched to a gene: 8.

This chain links TRBV29-1 with TRBJ1-6; D is possibly TRBD1 (5 bases). The CDR3 contains 13 residues. The V and J ends lost 6 bases and 5 bases respectively, with 11 bases between them. Germline lookup yields CDR1 SQVTM and CDR2 ANQGSEA. The CDR3 loop reads CSVDTGDNSPLHF. The CDR3 DNA reads as TGCAGCGTAGATACAGGAGATAATTCACCCCTCCACTTT.

This clone came up once. Distinct nucleotide sequences in the sample also encode this CDR3. This chain links TRBV5-1 with TRBJ2-1; D is possibly TRBD1 (6 bases). CDR3 size: 12 residues. Germline V gives CDR1 SGHRS, CDR2 YFSETQ. Trimming cost V 2 bases and J 6 bases, with 6 bases left between them. DNA for the CDR3: TGCGCCAGCAGCTTCAGGGGCAATGAGCAGTTCTTC. As protein: CASSFRGNEQFF.

The rearrangement links TRBV10-3 to TRBJ2-1; 11 nucleotides match TRBD2. V dropped 5 bases and J dropped 8; count of bases not matched to a gene: 14. Germline V lookup: CDR1 ENHRY, CDR2 SYGVKD. The CDR3 consists of 17 residues. CDR3: CAISLTSGRTTVDEQFF. The CDR3 nucleotides read TGTGCCATCAGTCTCACTAGCGGGAGAACGACTGTGGATGAGCAGTTCTTC.

This chain uses TRBV9 with TRBJ2-1, with 10 positions matching TRBD2. V dropped 0 bases and J dropped 5; count of bases not matched to a gene: 2. Germline V lookup: CDR1 SGDLS, CDR2 YYNGEE. CDR3 length equals 15 residues. The CDR3 coding sequence is TGTGCCAGCAGCGTAGCAGCGGGGGGGAACAATGAGCAGTTCTTC. It codes for CASSVAAGGNNEQFF.

The chain couples TRBV6-2 or TRBV6-3 to TRBJ1-1, with D perhaps matching TRBD1 (5 bases). Germline assignment: CDR1 MNHEY and CDR2 SVGEGT. V was shortened by 2 bases and J by 4 bases, with 14 bases between the two germline ends. The CDR3 runs to 15 residues. The CDR3 DNA is TGTGCCAGCAGTTACAGTACAGGCGGGGGCACTGAAGCTTTCTTT. Residues: CASSYSTGGGTEAFF.

The V and J genes are TRBV5-6 and TRBJ2-7; D is unclear. This CDR3 has 12 amino acids. CDR1 is SGHDT, CDR2 YYEEEE, per germline. With 3 bases removed from V and 0 bases from J, the gap between germline ends came to 4 bases. The CDR3, as DNA: TGTGCCAGCAGCTATAGCTCCTACGAGCAGTACTTC. This encodes CASSYSSYEQYF.